The source of this T cell receptor (beta chain) is a study of blood T cell repertoires in COVID-19. Sequenced by immunoSEQ multiplex PCR; TCRdb stores in-frame clones only, minus some. The sample includes around 150,000 clones, under 90% of them seen just once. Germline values: CDR1 LNHNV, CDR2 YYDKDF (reference sequence). CDR3 length: 15 residues. V dropped 4 bases and J dropped 0 bases, with 9 bases sitting between them. The V call is TRBV15, the J call TRBJ1-4; perhaps TRBD1 as D (5 bases). This clonotype was obtained from a man aged 50 to 59 who had recovered from COVID-19. Sequencing was performed on PBMCs or T cells enriched from blood (not recorded which). CDR3 loop: CATSKDTSTNEKLFF. In nucleotides, the CDR3 is TGTGCCACCAGCAAGGACACCTCAACTAATGAAAAACTGTTTTTT.